This entry describes one TCR beta chain. This sample is part of a study of blood T cell repertoires in COVID-19. From germline, CDR1 is SGHVS and CDR2 FQNEAQ. After removal of 5 bases from V and 8 bases from J, the junction contained 11 bases not matched to a gene. The CDR3 runs to 14 residues. Sequenced by immunoSEQ multiplex PCR; TCRdb stores in-frame clones only, minus some. The sample includes 250,000 to 300,000 clones, around 90% seen only once; the top ten take around 2%. The receptor was derived from a man over 45 with acute or convalescent COVID-19. The sample comprised peripheral blood. The rearrangement joins TRBV7-8 to TRBJ1-2; 7 bases fit TRBD1. The CDR3 DNA is TGTGCCAGCAGCCCAGGGACAGACTCCTTGGGCTACACCTTC. It yields the protein CASSPGTDSLGYTF.